This T cell receptor beta chain was documented in a study of T cells in Graves' hyperthyroidism and ophthalmopathy. Clinical Activity Scores of at least 3, NOSPECS grades of at least 4 and durations under 3 months characterized ophthalmopathy patients. Diagnostic assessment was based on clinical symptoms, serum thyroxine and TRAb, thyroid ultrasound and orbital computed tomography. Regions amplified from RNA transcripts were the TCR beta CDR3 regions. A first-round RT-PCR of the TCR CDR3 used the HTBI primer set. TCRdb passed the multiplex PCR reads through MiXCR, listing each CDR3 protein once. This table holds hundreds of thousands of distinct CDR3 sequences, roughly 25% found once. Germline V gene sequence: CDR1 SGHDN, CDR2 FVKESK. The CDR3 loop spans 15 amino acids. Unmatched junction bases numbered 8, after V lost 4 bases and J lost 4 bases.

The material sequenced was blood. The genes are TRBV14 and TRBJ1-2, with 8 nucleotides matching TRBD1. The clonotype was recovered from a woman aged 30 to 39 with Graves' ophthalmopathy. CDR3 coding DNA: TGTGCCAGCAGCCTAGAGACAGGGGACCCCTATGGCTACACCTTC. This sequence encodes CASSLETGDPYGYTF.